Below, 30 T cell receptor beta chains from the same sample are listed, as sequenced in a study of blood T cell repertoires in COVID-19. Measured with immunoSEQ multiplex PCR; TCRdb has only the in-frame clones, and not every one. The table has approximately 490,000 clones, 75% to 90% seen once. Specimen: PBMCs or T cells enriched from blood (not recorded which). The receptor set was obtained from a woman younger than 35 who had recovered from COVID-19.

The gene calls are TRBV5-4 and TRBJ2-4; 8 bases fit TRBD2. The J segment lost 8 bases and the V segment lost 3 bases, leaving 13 bases of the junction unmatched. Germline CDR1 SGHNT, CDR2 YYREEE (reference sequence). CDR3 length equals 16 residues. CDR3 residues: CASSSTFSGTRDIQYF. The CDR3 bases are TGTGCCAGCAGCTCCACCTTTTCCGGGACTAGGGACATTCAGTACTTC.

This chain links TRBV30 with TRBJ2-3; 10 nucleotides match TRBD1. The CDR3 is 14 amino acids. With 4 bases clipped from V and 2 bases from J, the junction kept 3 bases outside the gene matches. The germline gives CDR1 GTSNPN, CDR2 SVGIG (reference sequence). This CDR3 is CAWTGTGDTDTQYF. The CDR3 coding sequence is TGTGCCTGGACCGGGACAGGGGACACAGATACGCAGTATTTT.

The genes are TRBV21-1 and TRBJ1-1. TRBV21-1 is marked as a pseudogene. The CDR3 contains 13 residues. DNA for the CDR3: TGTGCCACCCCTAGCTGGACGAACACTGAAGCTTTCTTT. This codes for CATPSWTNTEAFF.

For the CDR3, the DNA is TGTGCCTGGACGTCCCAGGGCTTGGGGACCGGGGAGCTGTTTTTT. It yields the protein CAWTSQGLGTGELFF. This chain links TRBV30 with TRBJ2-2; D possibly corresponds to TRBD1 (5 bases). The V end was cut by 4 bases, the J end by 5 bases, with 17 bases between. CDR1 is GTSNPN and CDR2 is SVGIG in the germline V gene (reference sequence). CDR3 size: 15 residues.

This chain joins TRBV2 and TRBJ1-2; a weak D match, TRBD1 (5 bases). Between the trimmed V and J ends, which lost 10 bases and 0 bases, there was a span of 12 bases. From germline, CDR1 is SNHLY and CDR2 FYNNEI. CDR3 length: 13 amino acids. CDR3 in amino acids: CATRQLANYGYTF. Here the CDR3 DNA reads TGTGCCACCAGACAGTTAGCTAACTATGGCTACACCTTC.

The rearrangement links TRBV24-1 to TRBJ1-1; TRBD1 might be the D (6 bases). This CDR3 spans 13 amino acids. Trimming pared 6 bases from V and 5 bases from J, leaving 12 bases between. Per the germline V gene, CDR1 is KGHDR and CDR2 is SFDVKD. The chain's CDR3 is CATSPQGKTEAFF. CDR3 DNA: TGTGCCACCAGTCCACAGGGTAAGACTGAAGCTTTCTTT.

The CDR3: CATSVEGDGEQYF. The CDR3 nucleotides are TGTGCCACCAGTGTAGAGGGTGACGGAGAGCAGTACTTC. The rearrangement uses TRBV24-1 and TRBJ2-7, with a tentative D call TRBD2 (5 bases). Per the germline V gene, CDR1 is KGHDR and CDR2 is SFDVKD. The CDR3 loop spans 13 amino acids. V lost 5 bases and J lost 7, with 14 bases in between.

The CDR3 DNA reads TGCAGCGCCCTTCAGGGGAGGGAGACTGAAGCTTTCTTT. Residues: CSALQGRETEAFF. The V call is TRBV29-1, the J call TRBJ1-1, with D maybe TRBD1 (6 bases). The CDR3 extends over 13 amino acids. V was trimmed by 7 bases and J by 5 bases, leaving 17 bases between them. CDR1 is SQVTM and CDR2 is ANQGSEA in the germline V gene.

This clone was counted between two and nine times. The rearrangement joins TRBV18 to TRBJ2-7, with TRBD1 identical over 7 bases. Per the germline V gene, CDR1 is KGHSH and CDR2 is LQKENI. This CDR3 spans 16 amino acids. Trimming cost V 1 base and J 0 bases; bases outside gene matches: 6. The DNA for the CDR3 is TGTGCCAGCTCACCACGGGAAACAGGGGACTCCTACGAGCAGTACTTC. It specifies CASSPRETGDSYEQYF.

V is TRBV27 and J is TRBJ1-1, with D tentatively TRBD1 (6 bases). The CDR3 spans 15 residues. Trimming removed 5 bases at V and 0 bases at J, with 13 bases between. CDR1 MNHEY and CDR2 SMNVEV come from the germline V gene (reference sequence). DNA of the CDR3: TGTGCCAGCAGTATCCTCAGGGGTATGAACACTGAAGCTTTCTTT. Translating gives CASSILRGMNTEAFF.

CDR3 residues: CASSPGTGEPLMNTEAFF. The CDR3 nucleotides are TGCGCCAGCAGCCCCGGGACAGGCGAACCTCTAATGAACACTGAAGCTTTCTTT. The chain combines TRBV4-1 with TRBJ1-1; 8 nucleotides line up with TRBD1. The CDR3 is 18 residues long. The germline CDR1 and CDR2 sequences are MGHRA and YSYEKL. V lost 4 bases and J lost 0; bases outside the gene matches: 13.

This chain joins TRBV3-1 (or the pseudogene TRBV3-2) and TRBJ2-5; D remains unclear. V dropped 3 bases and J dropped 2 bases, with 7 bases sitting between them. Germline values: CDR1 LGHDT, CDR2 YNNKEL (reference sequence). The CDR3 spans 13 residues. The CDR3 sequence: CASSHLVQETQYF. The DNA of the CDR3 is TGTGCCAGCAGCCACCTTGTTCAAGAGACCCAGTACTTC.

The rearrangement uses TRBV5-1 and TRBJ2-7; no reliable D call. Trimming took off 4 bases at V and 1 base at J, with 12 bases between the two ends. Germline values: CDR1 SGHRS, CDR2 YFSETQ. This CDR3 spans 14 amino acids. CDR3 nucleotides: TGCGCCAGCAGCCCTCGTTTCGGGTCCTACGAGCAGTACTTC. Its translation is CASSPRFGSYEQYF.

This chain's CDR3 is CASSLSEKLFF. The CDR3 DNA reads as TGTGCCAGCAGTCTCAGTGAAAAACTGTTTTTT. V usage is TRBV2 and J usage is TRBJ1-4; unclear D gene. This CDR3 spans 11 amino acids. The V gene's germline CDR1 is SNHLY and CDR2 FYNNEI. V dropped 5 bases and J dropped 7 bases, with 5 bases sitting between them.

This CDR3 reads CASSALAAANTEAFF. The CDR3 DNA reads as TGTGCCAGCAGCGCCCTGGCGGCAGCTAACACTGAAGCTTTCTTT. This rearrangement joins TRBV9 to TRBJ1-1, with D hard to call. V shed 3 bases and J shed 2 bases, with 14 bases lying between them. The CDR3 is 15 amino acids. Germline-derived CDR1 and CDR2 are SGDLS and YYNGEE.

This rearrangement joins TRBV25-1 to TRBJ1-5; D perhaps matches TRBD1 (5 bases). CDR1 and CDR2 (germline): MGHDK, SYGVNS. Trimming removed 3 bases at V and 1 base at J, with 13 bases between. The CDR3 spans 16 residues. The DNA of the CDR3 is TGTGCCAGCAGTGAGGGCCAGAAGGGGAGCAATCAGCCCCAGCATTTT. Translating gives CASSEGQKGSNQPQHF.

The V call is TRBV19, the J call TRBJ1-2; perhaps TRBD1 as D (6 bases). Germline V gene lookup returns CDR1 LNHDA and CDR2 SQIVND (reference sequence). V was shortened by 3 bases and J by 8 bases, with 22 bases between the two germline ends. The CDR3 runs 16 residues. DNA of the CDR3: TGTGCCAGTAGTATGAAGGTCGAGCAGGGGATTTGGGGCTACACCTTC. Residues: CASSMKVEQGIWGYTF.

This clone appeared a single time. The gene calls are TRBV7-2 and TRBJ2-3; 7 bases align to TRBD2. The CDR3 totals 15 residues. Germline V CDR1 and CDR2: SGHTA, FQGNSA. V lost 0 bases and J lost 2; bases outside the gene matches: 2. The CDR3 nucleotides read TGTGCCAGCAGCTTAGCCGGGACTACCACAGATACGCAGTATTTT. Translation gives CASSLAGTTTDTQYF.

The chain recombines TRBV28 with TRBJ1-2; D gene unclear. CDR1 and CDR2 from the germline V gene are MDHEN and SYDVKM. V was shortened by 3 bases and J by 4 bases, with 12 bases between the two germline ends. CDR3 length: 14 amino acids. CDR3 in amino acids: CASSFSPQLYGYTF. The CDR3 nucleotides are TGTGCCAGCAGTTTTTCCCCACAGCTCTATGGCTACACCTTC.

V is TRBV7-9 and J is TRBJ1-2; 11 bases fit TRBD1. J lost 7 bases, V lost 5 bases, and 9 bases had no gene match. CDR3 length: 15 residues. In germline, CDR1 is SEHNR, CDR2 FQNEAQ (reference sequence). The chain's CDR3 is CASSPADRGRSGYTF. Written as DNA, the CDR3 is TGTGCCAGCAGCCCAGCGGACAGGGGGCGGTCTGGCTACACCTTC. Using reference TRBV7-9 and TRBJ1-2 for the parts outside the CDR3, the full variable domain is DTGVSQNPRHKITKRGQNVTFRCDPISEHNRLYWYRQTLGQGPEFLTYFQNEAQLEKSRLLSDRFSAERPKGSFSTLEIQRTEQGDSAMYLCASSPADRGRSGYTFGSGTRLTVV.

The CDR3 nucleotides are TGTGCCAGCAGCGCAGGGTTTGGAAACACCATATATTTT. Amino acids: CASSAGFGNTIYF. The genes are TRBV5-4 and TRBJ1-3, with a weak D call TRBD1 (5 bases). V was cut by 4 bases and J by 3 bases, with 8 bases left in between. The CDR3 runs to 13 residues. The germline V gene encodes CDR1 SGHNT and CDR2 YYREEE (reference sequence).

The chain uses TRBV7-2 and TRBJ2-1; D not resolved. The germline V gene has CDR1 SGHTA and CDR2 FQGNSA. The CDR3 length is 13 residues. The V end was cut by 5 bases, the J end by 3 bases, with 8 bases between. In DNA, the CDR3 is TGTGCCAGCAGCCTGACAATCTACAATGAGCAGTTCTTC. Its protein product is CASSLTIYNEQFF.

V gene TRBV5-1 combines with J gene TRBJ2-5; 8 bases line up with TRBD1. CDR3 length: 14 amino acids. Germline V gene data show CDR1 as SGHRS and CDR2 as YFSETQ. With 4 bases clipped from V and 7 bases from J, the junction kept 9 bases outside the gene matches. The CDR3 DNA is TGCGCCAGCAGCCCAGGGGGCCATGGAGGGACCCAGTACTTC. Translation: CASSPGGHGGTQYF. Full variable domain (rest looked up from reference TRBV5-1 and TRBJ2-5): KAGVTQTPRYLIKTRGQQVTLSCSPISGHRSVSWYQQTPGQGLQFLFEYFSETQRNKGNFPGRFSGRQFSNSRSEMNVSTLELGDSALYLCASSPGGHGGTQYFGPGTRLLVL.

This chain links TRBV27 with TRBJ1-2; TRBD1 might be the D (5 bases). The V and J ends lost 8 bases and 2 bases respectively, with 18 bases between them. Germline values: CDR1 MNHEY, CDR2 SMNVEV (reference sequence). The CDR3 is 15 amino acids. CDR3 amino acids: CASSLVGRLNYGYTF. CDR3 in DNA: TGTGCCAGCTCATTGGTGGGGCGGCTAAACTATGGCTACACCTTC.

The rearrangement uses TRBV29-1 and TRBJ2-4, with no clear D. Looked up from germline, CDR1 is SQVTM and CDR2 is ANQGSEA. Trimming stripped 5 bases from V and 4 bases from J, with 6 bases between. The CDR3 is made up of 11 amino acids. The CDR3 here is CSVLSKNIQYF. The CDR3 DNA reads as TGCAGCGTTCTCTCGAAAAACATTCAGTACTTC.

The chain couples TRBV19 to TRBJ1-4; a weak D match, TRBD1 (6 bases). The CDR3 totals 13 residues. V gave up 8 bases and J gave up 6 bases, with 13 bases separating them. Germline loops: CDR1 LNHDA, CDR2 SQIVND (reference sequence). In DNA form, the CDR3 reads TGTGCCAGTCACCGGGACAAATATGAAAAACTGTTTTTT. Protein: CASHRDKYEKLFF.

In DNA, the CDR3 is TGTGCCAGCAGCTTAGGACGGGATTTCATTTACGAGCAGTACTTC. Amino acid sequence: CASSLGRDFIYEQYF. The genes are TRBV7-2 and TRBJ2-7; possibly TRBD2 for D (5 bases). V lost 1 base to trimming and J lost 4 bases, with 14 bases between them. Germline V CDR1 and CDR2: SGHTA, FQGNSA. The CDR3 has 15 amino acids.

This chain joins TRBV11-2 and TRBJ1-1, with unresolved D. V lost 2 bases to trimming and J lost 7 bases, with 5 bases between them. CDR1 SGHAT and CDR2 FQNNGV come from the germline V gene. This CDR3 comprises 11 residues. DNA of the CDR3: TGTGCCAGCAGCTTATCCTTTGAAGCTTTCTTT. This sequence encodes CASSLSFEAFF.

The chain has TRBV2 and TRBJ1-1; D is unclear. Germline V lookup: CDR1 SNHLY, CDR2 FYNNEI. With 7 bases removed from V and 2 bases from J, the gap between germline ends came to 11 bases. The CDR3 consists of 13 residues. Here the CDR3 DNA reads TGTGCCAGCAACTTTATGACAAACACTGAAGCTTTCTTT. Its translation: CASNFMTNTEAFF.

The table lists this clone with a count of one. The rearrangement uses TRBV6-5 and TRBJ2-7, with 7 bases lining up with TRBD1. Germline loops: CDR1 MNHEY, CDR2 SVGAGI. The CDR3 length is 15 residues. The junction had 6 bases not matched to a gene; V was cut back by 3 bases and J by 1 base. The CDR3 protein is CASSYSGTDSYEQYF. Here the CDR3 DNA reads TGTGCCAGCAGTTATTCCGGGACAGATTCCTACGAGCAGTACTTC.